Listed below are T cell receptor beta chains from one sample, sequenced in a study of OX40 agonist ivuxolimab in advanced cancers. Assay used: immunoSEQ multiplex PCR; TCRdb lists only in-frame clones, some missing. Among some 14,000 clones listed, 82% were seen once. Sequenced material: CD4+ or CD8+ T cells sorted from blood, taken in a trial of the OX40 agonist ivuxolimab. Receptor source: an adult with an advanced solid tumor such as melanoma, head and neck, liver or kidney cancer. Both conserved end residues are part of each CDR3. A D gene is named only where the DNA matches it firmly. Expanded clones get a size class; other rows say once, few or many, or leave the size out.

d_gene	v_gene	j_gene	abundance	CDR3aa	CDR3nt
NA	TRBV7-9	TRBJ2-7	NA	CASSPVGAYEQYF	TGTGCCAGCAGCCCAGTGGGGGCCTACGAGCAGTACTTC
NA	TRBV7-3	TRBJ2-1	few	CASSRSLSSYNEQFF	TGTGCCAGCAGTCGGAGCTTGAGCTCCTACAATGAGCAGTTCTTC
TRBD1	TRBV9	TRBJ1-3	NA	CASSVTGQGTGNTIYF	TGTGCCAGCAGCGTCACGGGACAGGGAACTGGAAACACCATATATTTT
NA	TRBV7-8	TRBJ1-1	NA	CASSFSSGTEAFF	TGTGCCAGCAGCTTTTCCAGTGGCACTGAAGCTTTCTTT
NA	TRBV11-2	TRBJ1-6	once	CASSLVEHLSSPLHF	TGTGCCAGCAGCTTAGTAGAGCACCTTAGTTCACCCCTCCACTTT
TRBD1	TRBV11-2	TRBJ1-2	few	CASSLGTGNGYTF	TGTGCCAGCAGCTTGGGGACAGGGAACGGCTACACCTTC
NA	TRBV7-9	TRBJ2-3	once	CASSLEGVGLTDTQYF	TGTGCCAGCAGCTTAGAAGGAGTCGGGCTCACAGATACGCAGTATTTT
TRBD1	TRBV9	TRBJ1-2	NA	CASSVGGQGSRSYTF	TGTGCCAGCAGCGTGGGGGGACAGGGGAGTAGGAGCTACACCTTC
NA	TRBV4-1	TRBJ2-7	few	CASSPGPRSYEQYF	TGCGCCAGCAGCCCTGGACCTAGATCCTACGAGCAGTACTTC
TRBD1	TRBV7-8	TRBJ2-2	NA	CAGGDRYTGELFF	TGTGCCGGAGGGGACAGGTACACCGGGGAGCTGTTTTTT
NA	TRBV19	TRBJ1-1	NA	CASSRTENTEAFF	TGTGCCAGTAGTAGGACAGAGAACACTGAAGCTTTCTTT
NA	TRBV5-4	TRBJ2-1	NA	CASSQGAESYNEQFF	TGTGCCAGCAGCCAAGGAGCGGAGTCCTACAATGAGCAGTTCTTC
NA	TRBV6-4	TRBJ2-2	NA	CASSDRATGELFF	TGTGCCAGCAGTGACAGGGCCACCGGGGAGCTGTTTTTT
NA	TRBV7-9	TRBJ2-3	NA	CASSFTDTQYF	TGTGCCAGCAGCTTCACAGATACGCAGTATTTT
NA	TRBV4-3	TRBJ1-1	NA	CASSLEHALLQNTEAFF	TGCGCCAGCAGCCTTGAGCACGCCCTCCTGCAGAACACTGAAGCTTTCTTT
NA	TRBV5-3	TRBJ1-4	NA	CARSLAREEYTTTNEKLFF	TGTGCCAGAAGCTTGGCCCGGGAGGAGTATACCACAACTAATGAAAAACTGTTTTTT
NA	TRBV7-9	TRBJ1-1	NA	CASSLARGVWANTEAFF	TGTGCCAGCAGCTTAGCCCGGGGGGTTTGGGCGAACACTGAAGCTTTCTTT
TRBD1	TRBV28	TRBJ1-1	NA	CASSLFGTVDEAFF	TGTGCCAGCAGTTTATTCGGGACAGTGGATGAAGCTTTCTTT
NA	TRBV4-3	TRBJ2-7	few	CASSQESGTLAYEQYF	TGCGCCAGCAGCCAAGAATCCGGGACACTAGCCTACGAGCAGTACTTC
NA	TRBV29-1	TRBJ2-1	NA	CSVQLLGSTSLYEQFF	TGCAGCGTCCAACTATTAGGGTCGACTAGTTTGTATGAGCAGTTCTTC
NA	TRBV9	TRBJ1-2	NA	CASSLLVTSTSNYGYTF	TGTGCCAGCAGCCTCCTTGTTACGTCTACTTCTAACTATGGCTACACCTTC
NA	TRBV5-6	TRBJ2-7	NA	CASSLGGDEQYF	TGTGCCAGCAGCTTAGGAGGGGACGAGCAGTACTTC
NA	TRBV4-3	TRBJ1-5	NA	CASSQDRSVSWPQHF	TGCGCCAGCAGCCAAGATCGGTCGGTCTCTTGGCCCCAGCATTTT